Listed below are T cell receptor beta chains from one sample, sequenced in a study of vaccination effects on CD4 cells after COVID-19. Sequencing was performed with immunoSEQ multiplex PCR; in TCRdb, only in-frame clones are kept and a portion is missing. The sample lists about 8,100 clones, about four fifths occurring once. These receptors' targets are unknown. The sample here was CD4+ T cells from PBMCs cultured with HCoV-229E spike peptides, taken before COVID-19 vaccination. These receptors were obtained from a human donor who received a COVID-19 vaccine. The CDR3 runs from the conserved cysteine through the conserved F or W. Each record gives: V gene, D gene, J gene, clone size, CDR3 DNA, CDR3 protein. The D gene is left open where the match is weak. Where a row states a size, it is once, few, many or the class of an expanded clone; other rows omit it.

v_call: TRBV4-1; d_call: TRBD1; j_call: TRBJ1-2; clone_size: once; cdr3_nt: TGCGCCAGCAGCCAGGACAGGGGGGACTATGGCTACACCTTC; cdr3_aa: CASSQDRGDYGYTF
v_call: TRBV6-5; d_call: NA; j_call: TRBJ2-7; clone_size: NA; cdr3_nt: TGTGCCAGCAGCGCTCTTTCCTACGAGCAGTACTTC; cdr3_aa: CASSALSYEQYF
v_call: TRBV5-1; d_call: TRBD1; j_call: TRBJ1-3; clone_size: NA; cdr3_nt: TGCGCCAGCGGGACAGGGACAAACACCATATATTTT; cdr3_aa: CASGTGTNTIYF
v_call: TRBV9; d_call: TRBD1; j_call: TRBJ1-5; clone_size: NA; cdr3_nt: TGTGCCAGCAGCGTTGGGACAGTAAGCAATCAGCCCCAGCATTTT; cdr3_aa: CASSVGTVSNQPQHF
v_call: TRBV6-1; d_call: TRBD2; j_call: TRBJ2-7; clone_size: NA; cdr3_nt: TGTGCCAGCAGTGGGGGGACTAGCGGGAGAGGCCCCTACGAGCAGTACTTC; cdr3_aa: CASSGGTSGRGPYEQYF
v_call: TRBV15; d_call: NA; j_call: TRBJ1-5; clone_size: NA; cdr3_nt: TGTGCCACCAGCAGAGATTTGGGTCGGCGGTATCAGCCCCAGCATTTT; cdr3_aa: CATSRDLGRRYQPQHF
v_call: TRBV6-4; d_call: TRBD2; j_call: TRBJ2-3; clone_size: NA; cdr3_nt: TGTGCCAGCAGTGACTCGATGGGCGGGGGGGCGGCAGATACGCAGTATTTT; cdr3_aa: CASSDSMGGGAADTQYF
v_call: TRBV27; d_call: NA; j_call: TRBJ1-1; clone_size: few; cdr3_nt: TGTGCCAGCAGTTTACAGGGAAGGACTGAAGCTTTCTTT; cdr3_aa: CASSLQGRTEAFF
v_call: TRBV19; d_call: TRBD1; j_call: TRBJ1-2; clone_size: NA; cdr3_nt: TGTGCCAGTAGTCCCGACAGGGCCCACTATGGCTACACCTTC; cdr3_aa: CASSPDRAHYGYTF
v_call: TRBV5-1; d_call: NA; j_call: TRBJ2-7; clone_size: few; cdr3_nt: TGCGCCAGCAAAATGAGCGGTACCTACGAGCAGTACTTC; cdr3_aa: CASKMSGTYEQYF
v_call: TRBV1; d_call: NA; j_call: TRBJ1-1; clone_size: NA; cdr3_nt: TGCACCAGCAGCCAGGGGCCCAGTGAAGCTTTCTTT; cdr3_aa: CTSSQGPSEAFF
v_call: TRBV4-1; d_call: NA; j_call: TRBJ2-5; clone_size: NA; cdr3_nt: TGCGCCAGCAGCCAAGAACTTATGCAGGGGGGAGAGACCCAGTACTTC; cdr3_aa: CASSQELMQGGETQYF
v_call: TRBV30; d_call: NA; j_call: TRBJ1-6; clone_size: NA; cdr3_nt: TGTGCCTGGGGGAAAACAGGGTGGAATTCACCCCTCCACTTT; cdr3_aa: CAWGKTGWNSPLHF
v_call: TRBV7-7; d_call: NA; j_call: TRBJ2-5; clone_size: NA; cdr3_nt: TGTGCCAGCAGCGTAGGTCGTGTTGTTGGAAAAGAGACCCAGTACTTC; cdr3_aa: CASSVGRVVGKETQYF
v_call: TRBV19; d_call: NA; j_call: TRBJ1-5; clone_size: few; cdr3_nt: TGTGCCAGTAGCCGCGACAGGCTCAGCAATCAGCCCCAGCATTTT; cdr3_aa: CASSRDRLSNQPQHF
v_call: TRBV6-5; d_call: NA; j_call: TRBJ1-4; clone_size: NA; cdr3_nt: TGTGCCAGCAGGGACACCGGCTTTGGACAACTGTTTTTT; cdr3_aa: CASRDTGFGQLFF
v_call: TRBV29-1; d_call: TRBD2; j_call: TRBJ2-3; clone_size: NA; cdr3_nt: TGCAGCGTTGTACCCCGTGGGGCGGGAGGGACAGATACGCAGTATTTT; cdr3_aa: CSVVPRGAGGTDTQYF
v_call: TRBV6-5; d_call: NA; j_call: TRBJ2-7; clone_size: NA; cdr3_nt: TGTGCCAGCAGCGACTCAAGTTTGGGTACCTACGAGCAGTACTTC; cdr3_aa: CASSDSSLGTYEQYF
v_call: TRBV4-2; d_call: TRBD2; j_call: TRBJ2-7; clone_size: NA; cdr3_nt: TGTGCCAGCAGCCGCAGGAATCAGCGGGATTCGTACGAGCAGTACTTC; cdr3_aa: CASSRRNQRDSYEQYF
v_call: TRBV6-5; d_call: TRBD1; j_call: TRBJ2-1; clone_size: once; cdr3_nt: TGTGCCAGCAGTCTAACTCAGGGGGACTACAATGAGCAGTTCTTC; cdr3_aa: CASSLTQGDYNEQFF
v_call: TRBV5-1; d_call: NA; j_call: TRBJ2-1; clone_size: NA; cdr3_nt: TGCGCCAGCAGCTTGGGCCAGGGTCCCTACAATGAGCAGTTCTTC; cdr3_aa: CASSLGQGPYNEQFF
v_call: TRBV4-1; d_call: NA; j_call: TRBJ2-4; clone_size: NA; cdr3_nt: TGCGCCAGCAGCCAAGATTCACAGGTCGGGATCATTCAGTACTTC; cdr3_aa: CASSQDSQVGIIQYF
v_call: TRBV10-3; d_call: NA; j_call: TRBJ1-4; clone_size: NA; cdr3_nt: TGTGCCATCAGTGCAGGGACTAATGAAAAACTGTTTTTT; cdr3_aa: CAISAGTNEKLFF
v_call: TRBV18; d_call: NA; j_call: TRBJ1-5; clone_size: NA; cdr3_nt: TGTGCCAGCTCAGGGGACTCCCTCTCCAATCAGCCCCAGCATTTT; cdr3_aa: CASSGDSLSNQPQHF